The 22 T cell receptor beta chains below all came from one sample that was sequenced in a study of cytomegalovirus exposure and HLA in healthy donors. The protocol was immunoSEQ multiplex PCR, while the TCRdb copy is restricted to in-frame clones and leaves out a portion. The data contain approximately 81,000 clones, 90% to 95% of them singletons. The specimen was PBMCs. Every receptor here comes from a man in his late teens or twenties in good health and CMV-seronegative.

V is TRBV19 and J is TRBJ2-3, with D perhaps TRBD2 (6 bases). Trimming took off 1 base at V and 4 bases at J, with 9 bases between the two ends. Per germline, CDR1 LNHDA and CDR2 SQIVND (reference sequence). The length of the CDR3 is 14 residues. In nucleotides, the CDR3 is TGTGCCAGTAGTATAGGGGGGGTTCCAGATACGCAGTATTTT. This translates into CASSIGGVPDTQYF.

The chain recombines TRBV6-1 with TRBJ2-1; no reliable D call. The CDR3 is 12 residues long. The V end was cut by 6 bases, the J end by 12 bases, with 15 bases between. The germline V gene has CDR1 MNHNS and CDR2 SASEGT. This CDR3 is CASRLEDHGQFF. DNA for the CDR3: TGTGCCAGCAGGCTTGAGGATCACGGGCAGTTCTTC.

This chain links TRBV7-9 with TRBJ1-1; 9 bases are a match to TRBD1. Germline V gene lookup returns CDR1 SEHNR and CDR2 FQNEAQ (reference sequence). V dropped 6 bases and J dropped 4; count of bases not matched to a gene: 15. This CDR3 has 17 amino acids. This CDR3 reads CASSYRGTGLSGTEAFF. CDR3 DNA: TGTGCCAGCAGTTACCGGGGGACAGGGTTATCGGGCACTGAAGCTTTCTTT. The complete variable domain, with remaining parts taken from reference TRBV7-9 and TRBJ1-1, reads DTGVSQNPRHKITKRGQNVTFRCDPISEHNRLYWYRQTLGQGPEFLTYFQNEAQLEKSRLLSDRFSAERPKGSFSTLEIQRTEQGDSAMYLCASSYRGTGLSGTEAFFGQGTRLTVV.

In this sample, this clone turned up a few times. The CDR3 loop reads CASRLEETQYF. CDR3 DNA sequence: TGTGCCAGCAGGCTTGAGGAGACCCAGTACTTC. This chain links TRBV7-9 with TRBJ2-5; D is unresolved. Germline V lookup: CDR1 SEHNR, CDR2 FQNEAQ (reference sequence). The CDR3 extends over 11 amino acids. V gave up 6 bases and J gave up 5 bases, with 7 bases separating them.

This chain connects TRBV4-1 to TRBJ2-1; 8 nucleotides agree with TRBD2. Per the germline V gene, CDR1 is MGHRA and CDR2 is YSYEKL. V dropped 4 bases and J dropped 8; count of bases not matched to a gene: 22. The CDR3 has 19 residues. CDR3 nucleotide sequence: TGCGCCAGCAGCCGGCTCTTTTCTCGGACTAGCTACGATAGAGATGAGCAGTTCTTC. Protein sequence: CASSRLFSRTSYDRDEQFF.

This chain links TRBV4-2 with TRBJ2-1; D is uncertain. CDR3 length equals 16 residues. Trimming left V 0 bases short and J 2 bases short, with 11 bases between. The germline gives CDR1 LGHNA, CDR2 YNFKEQ. The CDR3 is CASSQDRPGTYNEQFF. The CDR3 DNA follows: TGTGCCAGCAGCCAAGATCGTCCAGGCACCTACAATGAGCAGTTCTTC.

This chain uses TRBV7-6 with TRBJ2-3, with 8 bases aligning to TRBD2. This CDR3 region has 15 residues. The germline gives CDR1 SGHVS, CDR2 FNYEAQ. V trimming: 4 bases; J trimming: 1 base; junction bases outside the gene matches: 4. This CDR3 reads CASSSKTSGTDTQYF. For the CDR3, the DNA is TGTGCCAGCAGCTCGAAGACTAGCGGCACAGATACGCAGTATTTT.

J is TRBJ1-2 and V is TRBV5-1, with 12 positions matching TRBD1. Germline trimming cut 4 bases from V and 3 bases from J; bases unmatched to any gene: 4. The CDR3 totals 15 residues. CDR1 is SGHRS and CDR2 is YFSETQ in the germline V gene. The CDR3 DNA sequence: TGCGCCAGCAGCCCCGGGACAGGGGGCGACTATGGCTACACCTTC. Encoded protein: CASSPGTGGDYGYTF.

This chain links TRBV6-5 with TRBJ1-2; maybe TRBD1 (5 bases). The V end was cut by 6 bases, the J end by 5 bases, with 10 bases between. The CDR3 runs 12 residues. Germline lookup yields CDR1 MNHEY and CDR2 SVGAGI. The CDR3 bases are TGTGCCAGCAGAACGACAGAGTATGGCTACACCTTC. Translated: CASRTTEYGYTF.

This clone appeared a few times. J is TRBJ2-7 and V is TRBV9, with 7 bases fitting TRBD1. Germline V CDR1 and CDR2: SGDLS, YYNGEE. This CDR3 is built from 14 residues. The V and J ends lost 4 bases and 3 bases, in that order; junction bases with no gene match: 7. CDR3 sequence (DNA): TGTGCCAGCAGCACAGGGACAGATATCTACGAGCAGTACTTC. It specifies CASSTGTDIYEQYF. The full variable domain, completed using reference TRBV9 and TRBJ2-7, is DSGVTQTPKHLITATGQRVTLRCSPRSGDLSVYWYQQSLDQGLQFLIQYYNGEERAKGNILERFSAQQFPDLHSELNLSSLELGDSALYFCASSTGTDIYEQYFGPGTRLTVT.

The chain recombines TRBV29-1 with TRBJ1-2, with 8 positions matching TRBD1. V dropped 7 bases and J dropped 4; count of bases not matched to a gene: 5. The CDR3 sequence is 12 residues long. Germline CDR1 is SQVTM and CDR2 is ANQGSEA. This chain's CDR3 is CSAPGQVYGYTF. The CDR3 DNA reads as TGCAGCGCCCCGGGACAGGTCTATGGCTACACCTTC.

This chain joins TRBV18 and TRBJ1-1, with TRBD1 identical over 8 bases. Germline V CDR1 and CDR2: KGHSH, LQKENI. Trimming took 1 base from V and 1 from J; bases not matched to a gene: 8. The CDR3 is 17 amino acids. CDR3 residues: CASSPLGQGSPNTEAFF. The CDR3 DNA is TGTGCCAGCTCACCACTTGGACAGGGTAGCCCGAACACTGAAGCTTTCTTT.

In its sample, this clone was seen a few times. The chain joins TRBV9 to TRBJ1-4; D possibly corresponds to TRBD1 (5 bases). The V and J ends lost 0 bases and 3 bases respectively, with 15 bases between them. CDR3 length: 17 residues. The germline CDR1 and CDR2 sequences are SGDLS and YYNGEE. In DNA, the CDR3 is TGTGCCAGCAGCGTAGAAGGAGGGGCGGGTTCTAATGAAAAACTGTTTTTT. This encodes CASSVEGGAGSNEKLFF.

The chain uses TRBV30 and TRBJ1-1, with TRBD1 matching 7 bases. The CDR3 consists of 12 residues. Germline values: CDR1 GTSNPN, CDR2 SVGIG (reference sequence). J was trimmed by 4 bases and V by 5 bases; bases with no gene match: 4. The chain's CDR3 is CAWGAGGTEAFF. CDR3 DNA: TGTGCCTGGGGCGCAGGGGGCACTGAAGCTTTCTTT.

This chain uses TRBV6-1 with TRBJ2-5; 10 bases agree with TRBD1. J was trimmed by 7 bases and V by 6 bases; bases with no gene match: 5. Germline V gene lookup returns CDR1 MNHNS and CDR2 SASEGT. This CDR3 region has 13 residues. DNA for the CDR3: TGTGCCAGCAGCGGGACAGGGGCGGCGACCCAGTACTTC. Its translation is CASSGTGAATQYF.

V and J are TRBV7-2 and TRBJ1-6; D unresolved. Per germline, CDR1 SGHTA and CDR2 FQGNSA. The CDR3 totals 16 residues. The germline V and J ends were trimmed by 5 bases and 6 bases, with 17 bases remaining between them. This CDR3 reads CASSHRGLVTNSPLHF. The CDR3 DNA follows: TGTGCCAGCAGCCACCGGGGTCTAGTCACTAATTCACCCCTCCACTTT.

This rearrangement joins TRBV6-5 to TRBJ2-1, with TRBD1 identical over 7 bases. V shed 7 bases, J shed 0 bases, and the junction held 3 bases outside the gene matches. This CDR3 contains 14 residues. Germline V CDR1 and CDR2: MNHEY, SVGAGI. CDR3 sequence (DNA): TGTGCCAGCACTAGGACAGGCTCCTACAATGAGCAGTTCTTC. It yields the protein CASTRTGSYNEQFF.

CDR3 nucleotide sequence: TGTGCCAGCAGGGTAGGCAGGGGTAACGAGCAGTACTTC. This codes for CASRVGRGNEQYF. J is TRBJ2-7 and V is TRBV2; possible D gene TRBD1, 6 bases. Germline CDR1 reads SNHLY; CDR2 reads FYNNEI. This CDR3 has 13 amino acids. Trimming left V 6 bases short and J 5 bases short, with 14 bases between.

The chain couples TRBV19 to TRBJ1-6; 7 positions match TRBD1. CDR1 and CDR2 from the germline V gene are LNHDA and SQIVND (reference sequence). V gave up 5 bases and J gave up 4 bases; unmatched junction bases: 2. This CDR3 has 14 amino acids. This CDR3 reads CASSLRGYNSPLHF. CDR3 in DNA: TGTGCCAGTAGTCTCAGGGGGTATAATTCACCCCTCCACTTT.

The chain recombines TRBV7-6 with TRBJ1-3; D ambiguous. This CDR3 comprises 16 residues. Germline V gives CDR1 SGHVS, CDR2 FNYEAQ. Trimming stripped 5 bases from V and 4 bases from J, with 18 bases between. Here the CDR3 reads CASSRSPYPRGNTIYF. CDR3 DNA sequence: TGTGCCAGCAGCAGAAGCCCATATCCCAGGGGAAACACCATATATTTT.

The chain combines TRBV6-6 with TRBJ2-1; D perhaps matches TRBD2 (6 bases). V lost 6 bases and J 4 bases, leaving 16 bases between the germline ends. This CDR3 comprises 15 residues. CDR1 is MNHNY, CDR2 SVGAGI, per germline (reference sequence). The CDR3 nucleotides are TGTGCCAGCAGCGCCGCGGGGCTGGGGTACAATGAGCAGTTCTTC. This sequence encodes CASSAAGLGYNEQFF.

This chain uses TRBV30 with TRBJ1-1; no definite D call. In germline, CDR1 is GTSNPN, CDR2 SVGIG (reference sequence). CDR3 length: 12 amino acids. V lost 5 bases and J 3 bases, leaving 10 bases between the germline ends. CDR3 coding DNA: TGTGCCTGGGCGGGGATTTACACTGAAGCTTTCTTT. Protein product: CAWAGIYTEAFF.